This record covers a single TCR beta chain. Its binding antigen is unknown. No much larger clonotype is one base removed from it; base qualities were not supplied. Libraries were made using PCR. Data came from an Illumina HiSeq 2500. To normalize quantification of the TCRbeta repertoire, the TCR libraries were built with molecular barcoding that relied on unique molecular identifiers. Starting from the raw public reads, TCRdb applied fastp trimming at Q25, assembled clones with MiXCR and retained in-frame beta chains. When rows share a CDR3 protein, they turn into one entry using the most common DNA and genes. A total of around 600,000 distinct CDR3 sequences appear in this sample, about 21% of them only once. The ten most abundant clones make up around 14% of the sample. This sample is drawn from a study of T-cell reconstitution after alpha-beta-depleted transplantation in children (TCRdb year 2016). Regarding the complete study: T-cell immune reconstitution after TCRalphabeta/CD19-depleted allogeneic hematopoietic cell transplantation in children was quantitatively tracked in the study by means of TCR repertoire profiling. Broad study findings and their caveats: The apparently early recovery of alphabetaT-cell counts about two months after transplant reportedly depended on only several hundred rapidly expanded clones that came from non-depleted graft cells. In some patients, high TCRbeta diversity at day 60 was attributed to recipient T cells and intrathymic progenitors that had survived conditioning. Over the following months the frequencies of hyperexpanded clones went down, and after one year T-cell counts and TCRbeta diversity were mostly credited to newly produced T cells.

According to the study, the label for this sample's treatment or condition signals: allogeneic hematopoietic cell transplantation with graft depleted of TCRalphabeta T cells and CD19 B cells. Transplant recipients were children who received TCRalphabeta/CD19-depleted allogeneic hematopoietic cell grafts. The CDR3 sequence holds 14 residues, the cysteine and phenylalanine included. The entry retains the CDR3 DNA only, 42 bases that are in frame from base 1. Deletion took 4 bases off V and 5 bases off J, with a span of 11 bases between the germline ends. This sequence was found in a boy under two years old who had a stem cell transplant for acute myeloid leukemia, so the T cells may come from the graft donor. Sequenced here: PBMCs, mostly from graft donor cells, sampled 360 days after TCRalphabeta/CD19-depleted stem cell transplant. The rearranged chain carries TRBV12-3 or TRBV12-4 and TRBJ2-2; TRBD2 is a possible D gene, resting on 5 matching bases. The CDR3 loop reads CASSSEGWTGELFF. At the DNA level, the sequence is TGTGCCAGCAGTTCAGAGGGTTGGACCGGGGAGCTGTTTTTT.